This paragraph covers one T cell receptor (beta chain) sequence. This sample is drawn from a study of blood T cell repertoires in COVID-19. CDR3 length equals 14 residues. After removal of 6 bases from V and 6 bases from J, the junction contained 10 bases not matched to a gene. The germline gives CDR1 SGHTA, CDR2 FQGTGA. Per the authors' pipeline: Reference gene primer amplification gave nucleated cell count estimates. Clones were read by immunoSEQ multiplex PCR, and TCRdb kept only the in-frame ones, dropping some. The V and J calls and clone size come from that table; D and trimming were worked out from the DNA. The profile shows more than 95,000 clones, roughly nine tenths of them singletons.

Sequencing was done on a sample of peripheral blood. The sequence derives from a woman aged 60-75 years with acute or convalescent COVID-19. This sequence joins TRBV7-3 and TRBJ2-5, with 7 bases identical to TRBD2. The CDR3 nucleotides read TGTGCCAGCAGTATAGGGCTAGCGGCACAGACCCAGTACTTC. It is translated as CASSIGLAAQTQYF.